What follows are 8 T cell receptor beta chains derived from one specimen sequenced in a study of T-cell memory formation after mild COVID-19. Via MiXCR, TCRdb re-called the 5' RACE reads, giving one row per CDR3 protein. Of some 600,000 distinct CDR3 sequences listed, roughly 17% are singletons. Sequenced sample: PBMCs or a T cell subset sorted from them (not recorded which). The receptors were gathered from an adult woman who had mild COVID-19 (a few samples of this study predate the infection). Cell type and time point are not known.

The rearrangement links TRBV4-1 to TRBJ2-5; D uncertain. CDR3 length: 13 amino acids. Looked up from germline, CDR1 is MGHRA and CDR2 is YSYEKL. V gave up 1 base and J gave up 5 bases, with 8 bases separating them. The CDR3 sequence: CASSQVRVETQYF. The CDR3 DNA reads TGCGCCAGCAGCCAAGTACGGGTGGAGACCCAGTACTTC.

This clonotype showed up just a few times. This sequence joins TRBV2 and TRBJ1-2; no reliable D call. V gave up 3 bases and J gave up 7 bases, with 6 bases separating them. Germline V CDR1 and CDR2: SNHLY, FYNNEI. This CDR3 is 11 amino acids long. The CDR3 loop reads CASSDFSGYTF. CDR3 bases: TGTGCCAGCAGTGACTTTAGTGGCTACACCTTC.

V and J are TRBV7-2 and TRBJ2-3; D is unclear. Per the germline V gene, CDR1 is SGHTA and CDR2 is FQGNSA. Deletions cut 5 bases from V and 1 base from J, with 7 bases between. This CDR3 contains 13 residues. CDR3 nucleotide sequence: TGTGCCAGCAGCCGCTTTGGCACAGATACGCAGTATTTT. It translates to CASSRFGTDTQYF.

V usage is TRBV20-1 and J usage is TRBJ2-7; TRBD2 might be the D (7 bases). Germline loops: CDR1 DFQATT, CDR2 SNEGSKA (reference sequence). This CDR3 region has 13 residues. V lost 6 bases, J lost 3 bases, and 15 bases lay in between. The CDR3 sequence: CSALGGAVYEQYF. CDR3 bases: TGCAGTGCCCTGGGGGGGGCGGTCTACGAGCAGTACTTC.

This chain connects TRBV20-1 to TRBJ1-6; no definite D call. Looked up from germline, CDR1 is DFQATT and CDR2 is SNEGSKA (reference sequence). The CDR3 length is 12 residues. V shed 3 bases and J shed 6 bases, with 6 bases lying between them. CDR3 region: CSASRTNSPLHF. The CDR3 DNA sequence: TGCAGTGCTAGTAGGACTAATTCACCCCTCCACTTT.

This clonotype was seen at least ten times. The DNA of the CDR3 is TGTGCCAGCAGCTTAAGTAGTGGAGATACGCAGTATTTT. Translation: CASSLSSGDTQYF. V usage is TRBV7-3 and J usage is TRBJ2-3; D call uncertain. The CDR3 totals 13 residues. Trimming took off 1 base at V and 5 bases at J, with 7 bases between the two ends. Germline CDR1 SGHTA, CDR2 FQGTGA.

This clonotype was found a few times. CDR3 in amino acids: CASSSIQGQGQETQYF. The CDR3 coding sequence is TGCGCCAGCAGCTCTATCCAGGGACAGGGGCAAGAGACCCAGTACTTC. The genes are TRBV5-1 and TRBJ2-5; 10 bases match TRBD1. The junction had 7 bases not matched to a gene; V was cut back by 3 bases and J by 2 bases. The germline V gene has CDR1 SGHRS and CDR2 YFSETQ. The CDR3 length is 16 residues.

Many counts were recorded for this clonotype. The J gene is TRBJ2-4, the V gene TRBV23-1; a weak D match, TRBD1 (5 bases). TRBV23-1 is filed as an ORF, its function uncertain. The CDR3 contains 15 residues. Trimming pared 11 bases from V and 2 bases from J, leaving 19 bases between. CDR3 residues: CAASGLPLTKNIQYF. The CDR3 region has the DNA TGCGCCGCGTCAGGGCTCCCTTTAACCAAAAACATTCAGTACTTC.